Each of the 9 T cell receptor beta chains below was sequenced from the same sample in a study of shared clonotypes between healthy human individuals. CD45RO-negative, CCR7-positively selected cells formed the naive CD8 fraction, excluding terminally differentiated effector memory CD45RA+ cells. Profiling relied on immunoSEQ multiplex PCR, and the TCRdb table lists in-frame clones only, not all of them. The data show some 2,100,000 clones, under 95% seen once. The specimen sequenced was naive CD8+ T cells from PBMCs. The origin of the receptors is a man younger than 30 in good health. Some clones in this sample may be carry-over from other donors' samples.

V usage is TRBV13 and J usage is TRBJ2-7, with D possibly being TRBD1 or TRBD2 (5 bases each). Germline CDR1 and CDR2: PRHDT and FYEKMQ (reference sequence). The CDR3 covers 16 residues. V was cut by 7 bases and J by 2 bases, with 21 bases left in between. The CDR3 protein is CASNSRGRHPPYEQYF. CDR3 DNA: TGTGCCAGCAACTCAAGGGGACGACATCCCCCCTACGAGCAGTACTTC. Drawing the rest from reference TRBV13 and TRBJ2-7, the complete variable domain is AAGVIQSPRHLIKEKRETATLKCYPIPRHDTVYWYQQGPGQDPQFLISFYEKMQSDKGSIPDRFSAQQFSDYHSELNMSSLELGDSALYFCASNSRGRHPPYEQYFGPGTRLTVT.

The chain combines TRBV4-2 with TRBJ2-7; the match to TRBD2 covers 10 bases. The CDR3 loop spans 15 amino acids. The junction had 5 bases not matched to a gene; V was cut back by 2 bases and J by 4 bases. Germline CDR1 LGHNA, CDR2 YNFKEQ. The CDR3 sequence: CASSQLAGALYEQYF. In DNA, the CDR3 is TGTGCCAGCAGCCAACTAGCGGGAGCACTGTACGAGCAGTACTTC.

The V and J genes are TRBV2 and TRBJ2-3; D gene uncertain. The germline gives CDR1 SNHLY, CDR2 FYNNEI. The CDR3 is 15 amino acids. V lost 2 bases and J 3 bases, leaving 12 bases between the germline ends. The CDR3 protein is CASSEIGLGTDTQYF. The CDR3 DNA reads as TGTGCCAGCAGTGAAATAGGGTTGGGGACAGATACGCAGTATTTT.

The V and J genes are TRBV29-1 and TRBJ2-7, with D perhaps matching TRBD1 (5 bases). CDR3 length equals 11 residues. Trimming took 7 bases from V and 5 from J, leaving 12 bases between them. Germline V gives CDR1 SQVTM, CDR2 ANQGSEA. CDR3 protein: CSGRVYHEQYF. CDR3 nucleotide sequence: TGCAGCGGCAGGGTTTACCACGAGCAGTACTTC.

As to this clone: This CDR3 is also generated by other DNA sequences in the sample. The CDR3 coding sequence is TGTGCCAGCAGTCATGGACAGTCCTACGAGCAGTACTTC. It is translated as CASSHGQSYEQYF. The genes are TRBV27 and TRBJ2-7; tentatively, D is TRBD1 (6 bases). V lost 5 bases and J 1 base, leaving 9 bases between the germline ends. The length of the CDR3 is 13 residues. CDR1 is MNHEY and CDR2 is SMNVEV in the germline V gene (reference sequence).

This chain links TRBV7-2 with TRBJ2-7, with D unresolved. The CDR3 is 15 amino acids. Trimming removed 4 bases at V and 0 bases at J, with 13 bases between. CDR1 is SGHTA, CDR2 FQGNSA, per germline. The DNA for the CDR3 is TGTGCCAGCAGCTGGACGCAGCTAGGCTCCTACGAGCAGTACTTC. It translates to CASSWTQLGSYEQYF.

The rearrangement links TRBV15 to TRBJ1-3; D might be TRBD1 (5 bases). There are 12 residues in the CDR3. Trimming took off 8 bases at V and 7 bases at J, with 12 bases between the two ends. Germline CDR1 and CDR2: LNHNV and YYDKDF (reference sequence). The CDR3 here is CATRDVGNTIYF. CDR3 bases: TGTGCCACCCGGGACGTCGGGAACACCATATATTTT.

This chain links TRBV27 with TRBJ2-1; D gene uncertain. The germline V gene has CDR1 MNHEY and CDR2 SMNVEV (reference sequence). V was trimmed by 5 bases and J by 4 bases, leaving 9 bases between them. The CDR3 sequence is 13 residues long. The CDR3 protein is CASSTLTYNEQFF. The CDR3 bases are TGTGCCAGCAGTACCCTAACATACAATGAGCAGTTCTTC.

The CDR3 is CASSPGQGSETQYF. The CDR3 DNA follows: TGTGCCAGCAGTCCGGGACAGGGGTCGGAGACCCAGTACTTC. The chain is built from TRBV28 and TRBJ2-5, with TRBD1 matching over 10 bases. The junction had 5 bases not matched to a gene; V was cut back by 5 bases and J by 5 bases. Germline V CDR1 and CDR2: MDHEN, SYDVKM. This CDR3 contains 14 residues.